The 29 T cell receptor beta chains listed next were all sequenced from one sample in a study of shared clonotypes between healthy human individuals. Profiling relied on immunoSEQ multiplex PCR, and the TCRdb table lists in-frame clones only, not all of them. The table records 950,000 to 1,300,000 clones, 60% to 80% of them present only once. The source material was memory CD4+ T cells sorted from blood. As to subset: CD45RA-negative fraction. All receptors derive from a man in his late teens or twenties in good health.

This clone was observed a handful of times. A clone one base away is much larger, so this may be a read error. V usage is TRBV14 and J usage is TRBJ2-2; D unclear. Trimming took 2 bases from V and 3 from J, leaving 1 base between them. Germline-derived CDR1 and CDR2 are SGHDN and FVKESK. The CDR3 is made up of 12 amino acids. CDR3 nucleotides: TGTGCCAGCAGCCAACACACCGGGGAGCTGTTTTTT. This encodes CASSQHTGELFF.

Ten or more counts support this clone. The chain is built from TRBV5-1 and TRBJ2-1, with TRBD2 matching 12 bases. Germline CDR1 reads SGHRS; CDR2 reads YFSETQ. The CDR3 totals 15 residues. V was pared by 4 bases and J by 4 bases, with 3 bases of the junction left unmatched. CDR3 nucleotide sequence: TGCGCCAGCAGCCCCGGGACTAGCGGGTACAATGAGCAGTTCTTC. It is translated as CASSPGTSGYNEQFF.

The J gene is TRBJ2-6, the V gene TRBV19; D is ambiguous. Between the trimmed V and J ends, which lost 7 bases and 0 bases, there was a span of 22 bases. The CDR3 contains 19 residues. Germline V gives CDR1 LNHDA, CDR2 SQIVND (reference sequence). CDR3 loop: CASTPLVLSFTSGANVLTF. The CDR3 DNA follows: TGTGCCAGTACCCCATTAGTCCTCTCTTTCACCTCTGGGGCCAACGTCCTGACTTTC.

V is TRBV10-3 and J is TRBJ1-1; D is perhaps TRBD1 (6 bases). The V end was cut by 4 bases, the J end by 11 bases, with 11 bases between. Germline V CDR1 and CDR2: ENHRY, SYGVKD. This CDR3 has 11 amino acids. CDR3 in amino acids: CAISGGLGAFF. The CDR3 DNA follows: TGTGCCATCAGTGGGGGGCTGGGGGCTTTCTTT.

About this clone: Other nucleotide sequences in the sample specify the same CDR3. This chain's CDR3 is CASSPQGGGTEAFF. As DNA, the CDR3 is TGTGCCAGCTCACCACAGGGTGGTGGGACTGAAGCTTTCTTT. The rearrangement joins TRBV18 to TRBJ1-1, with unresolved D. This CDR3 is built from 14 residues. The V and J ends lost 1 base and 5 bases respectively, with 11 bases between them. The germline V gene encodes CDR1 KGHSH and CDR2 LQKENI.

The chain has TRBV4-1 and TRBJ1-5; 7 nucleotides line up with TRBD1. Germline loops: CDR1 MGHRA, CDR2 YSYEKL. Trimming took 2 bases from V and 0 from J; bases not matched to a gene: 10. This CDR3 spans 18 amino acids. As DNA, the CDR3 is TGCGCCAGCAGCCAACGACAGGGCCCCCCGTATAGCAATCAGCCCCAGCATTTT. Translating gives CASSQRQGPPYSNQPQHF.

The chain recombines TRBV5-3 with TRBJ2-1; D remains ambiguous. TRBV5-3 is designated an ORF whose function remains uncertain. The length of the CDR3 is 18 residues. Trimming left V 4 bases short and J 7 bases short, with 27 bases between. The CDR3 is CARSPSESHTPVRNEQFF. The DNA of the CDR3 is TGTGCCAGAAGCCCATCGGAATCCCATACTCCGGTAAGGAATGAGCAGTTCTTC.

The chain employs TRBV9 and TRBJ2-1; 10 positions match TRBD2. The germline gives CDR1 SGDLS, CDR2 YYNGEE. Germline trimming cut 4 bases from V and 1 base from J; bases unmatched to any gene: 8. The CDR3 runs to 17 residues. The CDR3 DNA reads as TGTGCCAGCAGCAAATCTCTAGCGGGAGCGTCCTACAATGAGCAGTTCTTC. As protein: CASSKSLAGASYNEQFF.

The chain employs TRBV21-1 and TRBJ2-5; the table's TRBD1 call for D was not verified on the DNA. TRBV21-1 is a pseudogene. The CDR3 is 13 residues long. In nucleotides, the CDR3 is TGTGCCAGCAGCAAATCCAGTAAAGAGACCCAGTACTTC. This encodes CASSKSSKETQYF.

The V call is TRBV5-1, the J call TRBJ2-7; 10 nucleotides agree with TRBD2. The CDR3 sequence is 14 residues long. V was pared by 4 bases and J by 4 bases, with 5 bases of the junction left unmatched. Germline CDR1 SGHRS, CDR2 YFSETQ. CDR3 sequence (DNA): TGCGCCAGCAGCCCCTCTAGCGGGAGTTACGAGCAGTACTTC. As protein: CASSPSSGSYEQYF.

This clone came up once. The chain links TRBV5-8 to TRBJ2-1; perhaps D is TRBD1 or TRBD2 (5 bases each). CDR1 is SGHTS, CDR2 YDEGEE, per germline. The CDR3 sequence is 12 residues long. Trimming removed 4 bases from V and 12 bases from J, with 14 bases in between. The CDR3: CASSHGGGLQFF. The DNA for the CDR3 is TGTGCCAGCAGCCATGGTGGGGGATTGCAGTTCTTC.

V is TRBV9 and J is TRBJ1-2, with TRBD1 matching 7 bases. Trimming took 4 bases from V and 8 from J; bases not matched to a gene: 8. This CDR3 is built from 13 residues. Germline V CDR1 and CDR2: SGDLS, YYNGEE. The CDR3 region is CASSIGTAGGYTF. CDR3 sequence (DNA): TGTGCCAGCAGCATCGGGACAGCGGGAGGCTACACCTTC.

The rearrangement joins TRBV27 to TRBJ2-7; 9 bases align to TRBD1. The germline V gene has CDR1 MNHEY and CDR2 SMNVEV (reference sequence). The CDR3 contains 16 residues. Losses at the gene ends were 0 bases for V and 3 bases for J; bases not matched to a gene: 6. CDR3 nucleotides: TGTGCCAGCAGTTTATCGGGGACAGGGTATGTCTACGAGCAGTACTTC. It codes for CASSLSGTGYVYEQYF.

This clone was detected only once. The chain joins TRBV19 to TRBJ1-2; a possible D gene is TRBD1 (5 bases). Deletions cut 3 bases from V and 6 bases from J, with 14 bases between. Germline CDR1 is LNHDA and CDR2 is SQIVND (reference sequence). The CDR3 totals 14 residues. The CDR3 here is CASSIAQGMDGYTF. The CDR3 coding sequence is TGTGCCAGTAGTATTGCCCAGGGTATGGATGGCTACACCTTC.

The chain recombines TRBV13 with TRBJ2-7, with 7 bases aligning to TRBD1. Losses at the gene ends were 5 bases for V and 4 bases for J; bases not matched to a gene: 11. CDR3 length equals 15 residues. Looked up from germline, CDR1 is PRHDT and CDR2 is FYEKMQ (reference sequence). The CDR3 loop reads CASSLRQGIIYEQYF. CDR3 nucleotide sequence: TGTGCCAGCAGCCTCCGACAGGGAATAATATACGAGCAGTACTTC.

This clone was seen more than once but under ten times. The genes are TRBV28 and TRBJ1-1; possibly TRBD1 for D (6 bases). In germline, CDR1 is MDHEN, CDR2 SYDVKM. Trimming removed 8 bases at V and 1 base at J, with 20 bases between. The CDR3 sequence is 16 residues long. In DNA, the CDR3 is TGTGCCAGCTTCGACGTGAGACAGGCGACGAACACTGAAGCTTTCTTT. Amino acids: CASFDVRQATNTEAFF.

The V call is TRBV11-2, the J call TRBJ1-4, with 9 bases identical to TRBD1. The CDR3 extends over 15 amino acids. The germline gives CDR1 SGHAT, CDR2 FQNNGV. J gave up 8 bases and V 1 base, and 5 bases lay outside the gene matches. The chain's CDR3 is CASSLVGQGREKLFF. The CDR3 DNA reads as TGTGCCAGCAGCTTAGTGGGACAGGGACGAGAAAAACTGTTTTTT.

The CDR3 region has the DNA TGTGCCAGCAGGAGGTCAACCGGGGCGGGGACCCAGTACTTC. Translating it yields CASRRSTGAGTQYF. V usage is TRBV7-2 and J usage is TRBJ2-5; D tentatively fits TRBD1 or TRBD2 (5 bases each). The CDR3 is 14 amino acids. Trimming took off 6 bases at V and 7 bases at J, with 18 bases between the two ends. The germline gives CDR1 SGHTA, CDR2 FQGNSA. The variable domain in full, completed from reference TRBV7-2 and TRBJ2-5, reads GAGVSQSPSNKVTEKGKDVELRCDPISGHTALYWYRQSLGQGLEFLIYFQGNSAPDKSGLPSDRFSAERTGGSVSTLTIQRTQQEDSAVYLCASRRSTGAGTQYFGPGTRLLVL.

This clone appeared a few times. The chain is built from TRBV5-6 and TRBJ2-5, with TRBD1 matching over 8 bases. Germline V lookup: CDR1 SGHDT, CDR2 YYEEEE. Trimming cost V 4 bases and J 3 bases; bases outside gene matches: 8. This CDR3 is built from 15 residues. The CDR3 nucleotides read TGTGCCAGCAGCGGGTCCGGGACAGGCGAAGAGACCCAGTACTTC. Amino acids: CASSGSGTGEETQYF. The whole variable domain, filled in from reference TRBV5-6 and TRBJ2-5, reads DAGVTQSPTHLIKTRGQQVTLRCSPKSGHDTVSWYQQALGQGPQFIFQYYEEEERQRGNFPDRFSGHQFPNYSSELNVNALLLGDSALYLCASSGSGTGEETQYFGPGTRLLVL.

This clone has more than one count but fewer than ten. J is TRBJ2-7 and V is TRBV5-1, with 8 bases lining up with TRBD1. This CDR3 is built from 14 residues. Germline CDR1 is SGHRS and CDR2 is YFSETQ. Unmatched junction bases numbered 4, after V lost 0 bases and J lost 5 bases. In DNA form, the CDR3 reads TGCGCCAGCAGCTTGGAGGACAGGGTCAACGAGCAGTACTTC. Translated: CASSLEDRVNEQYF. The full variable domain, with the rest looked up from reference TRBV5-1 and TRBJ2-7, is KAGVTQTPRYLIKTRGQQVTLSCSPISGHRSVSWYQQTPGQGLQFLFEYFSETQRNKGNFPGRFSGRQFSNSRSEMNVSTLELGDSALYLCASSLEDRVNEQYFGPGTRLTVT.

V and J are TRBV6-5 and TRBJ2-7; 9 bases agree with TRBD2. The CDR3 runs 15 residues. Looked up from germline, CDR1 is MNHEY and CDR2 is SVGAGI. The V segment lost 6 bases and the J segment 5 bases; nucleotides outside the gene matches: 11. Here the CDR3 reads CASSRGRALGDEQYF. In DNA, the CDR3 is TGTGCCAGCAGCCGCGGGAGGGCCTTGGGGGACGAGCAGTACTTC.

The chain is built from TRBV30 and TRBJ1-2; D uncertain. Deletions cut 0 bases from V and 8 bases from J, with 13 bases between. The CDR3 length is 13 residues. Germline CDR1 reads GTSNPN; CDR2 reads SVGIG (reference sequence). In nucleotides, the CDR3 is TGTGCCTGGAGTGTAACGTCGGGCAGCGGCTACACCTTC. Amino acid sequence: CAWSVTSGSGYTF.

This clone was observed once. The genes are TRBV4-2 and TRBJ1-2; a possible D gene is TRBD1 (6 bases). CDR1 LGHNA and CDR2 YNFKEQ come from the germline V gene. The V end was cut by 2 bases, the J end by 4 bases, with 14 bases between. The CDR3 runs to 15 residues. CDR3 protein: CASSQPGASSYGYTF. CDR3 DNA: TGTGCCAGCAGCCAACCAGGGGCGTCTAGCTATGGCTACACCTTC.

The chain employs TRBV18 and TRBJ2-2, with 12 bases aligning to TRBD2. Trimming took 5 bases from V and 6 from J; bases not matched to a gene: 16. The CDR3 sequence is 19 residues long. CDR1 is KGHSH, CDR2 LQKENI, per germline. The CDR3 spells CASSKTSGGASVNAGELFF. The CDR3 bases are TGTGCCAGCTCAAAGACTAGCGGGGGAGCGTCGGTCAACGCCGGGGAGCTGTTTTTT.

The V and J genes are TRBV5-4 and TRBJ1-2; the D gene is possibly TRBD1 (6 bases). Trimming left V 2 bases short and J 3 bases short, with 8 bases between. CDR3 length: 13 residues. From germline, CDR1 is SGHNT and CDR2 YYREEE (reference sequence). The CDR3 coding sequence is TGTGCCAGCAGCTTCCCAGGGGACTATGGCTACACCTTC. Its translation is CASSFPGDYGYTF.

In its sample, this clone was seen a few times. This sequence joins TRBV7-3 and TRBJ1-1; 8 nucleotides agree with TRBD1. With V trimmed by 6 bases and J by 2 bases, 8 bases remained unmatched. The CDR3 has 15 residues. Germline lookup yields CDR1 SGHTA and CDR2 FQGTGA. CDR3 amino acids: CASSLGTGVNTEAFF. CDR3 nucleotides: TGTGCCAGCAGTTTGGGGACAGGTGTTAACACTGAAGCTTTCTTT.

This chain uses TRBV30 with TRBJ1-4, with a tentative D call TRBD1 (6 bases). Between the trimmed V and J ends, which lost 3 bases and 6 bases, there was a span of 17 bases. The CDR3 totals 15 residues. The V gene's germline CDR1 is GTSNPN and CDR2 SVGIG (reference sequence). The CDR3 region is CAWSLRGPGDEKLFF. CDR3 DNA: TGTGCCTGGAGCCTCAGGGGCCCTGGGGATGAAAAACTGTTTTTT.

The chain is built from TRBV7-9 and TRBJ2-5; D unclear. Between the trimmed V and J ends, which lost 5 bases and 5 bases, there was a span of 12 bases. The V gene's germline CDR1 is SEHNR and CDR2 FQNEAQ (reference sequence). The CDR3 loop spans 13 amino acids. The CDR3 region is CASSRSPEETQYF. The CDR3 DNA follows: TGTGCCAGCAGCCGCTCCCCGGAGGAGACCCAGTACTTC.

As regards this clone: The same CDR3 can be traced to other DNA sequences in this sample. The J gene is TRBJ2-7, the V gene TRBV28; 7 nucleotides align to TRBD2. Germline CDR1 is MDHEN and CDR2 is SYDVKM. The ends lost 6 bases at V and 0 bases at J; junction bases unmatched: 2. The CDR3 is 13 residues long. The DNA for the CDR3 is TGTGCCAGCAGGTGGGGGGGCTCCTACGAGCAGTACTTC. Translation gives CASRWGGSYEQYF.